This T cell receptor beta chain was identified in a study of early T cells in non-severe SARS-CoV-2 infection. Study as a whole: It was bulk RNA from unsorted whole blood that was sequenced, and the chains were unpaired.

This clonotype was counted at least ten times. Its cognate antigen is unknown. Study-wide points: CD4 and private specificities were missed by VDJdb matching, which favored anti-spike CD8 responses.

Germline V CDR1 and CDR2: SGHRS, YFSETQ. The length of the CDR3 is 15 residues. Unmatched junction bases numbered 10, after V lost 4 bases and J lost 9 bases. Each cDNA molecule carried a unique molecular identifier. TCRdb called the 5' RACE reads again in MiXCR, with one record for every CDR3 protein. The repertoire includes about 69,000 distinct CDR3 sequences, 4% to 6% of them detected once, and 3% to 4% sits in the top ten. The chain is built from TRBV5-1 and TRBJ1-6, with 7 nucleotides matching TRBD1. The clonotype comes from an adult who was a healthcare worker with PCR-confirmed SARS-CoV-2 infection or an uninfected control (not recorded which). The donor label of this sample is uncertain. The source material was whole blood, sampled at baseline. CDR3 residues: CASSQDTGVSSPLHF. Here the CDR3 DNA reads TGCGCCAGCAGCCAAGATACAGGGGTCAGTTCACCCCTCCACTTT.